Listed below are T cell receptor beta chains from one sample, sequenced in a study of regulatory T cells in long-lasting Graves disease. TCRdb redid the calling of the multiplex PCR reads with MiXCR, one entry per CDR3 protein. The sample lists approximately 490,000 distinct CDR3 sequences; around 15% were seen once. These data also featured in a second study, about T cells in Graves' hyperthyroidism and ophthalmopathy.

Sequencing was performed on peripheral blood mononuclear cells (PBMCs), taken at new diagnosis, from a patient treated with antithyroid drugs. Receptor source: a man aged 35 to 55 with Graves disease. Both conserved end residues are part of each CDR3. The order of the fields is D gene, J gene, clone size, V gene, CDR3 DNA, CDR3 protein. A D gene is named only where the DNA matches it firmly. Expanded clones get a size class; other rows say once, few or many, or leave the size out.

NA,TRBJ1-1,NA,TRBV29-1,TGCAGCGTTGTTGGGAACACTGAAGCTTTCTTT,CSVVGNTEAFF
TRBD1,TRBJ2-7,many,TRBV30,TGTGCCTGGAGCAAACCGGGACAGAGCTACGAGCAGTACTTC,CAWSKPGQSYEQYF
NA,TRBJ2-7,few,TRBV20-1,TGCAGTGCTAGACGGGGGGCGGTCGACGAGCAGTACTTC,CSARRGAVDEQYF
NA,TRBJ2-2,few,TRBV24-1,NA,CATSDRGPGANVLTFGAGELFF
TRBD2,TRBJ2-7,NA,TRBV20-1,TGCAGTGCTAGAGATAACCAGGGACTAAGACGCTCCTACGAGCAGTACTTC,CSARDNQGLRRSYEQYF
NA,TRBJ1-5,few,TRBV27,TGTGCCAGCAGACCCCAGGGAAATCAGCCCCAGCATTTT,CASRPQGNQPQHF
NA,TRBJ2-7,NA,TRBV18,TGTGCCAGCTCAAAGGGGTCACAAGAGCAGTACTTC,CASSKGSQEQYF
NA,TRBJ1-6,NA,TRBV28,TGTGCCAGCAGTTTTCACTCTTCTGTTTTCACCTCACCCCTCCACTTT,CASSFHSSVFTSPLHF
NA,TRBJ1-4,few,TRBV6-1,TGTGCCAGCAGCCACCTTGGAGAAAAACTGTTTTTT,CASSHLGEKLFF
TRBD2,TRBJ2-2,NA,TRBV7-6,TGTGCCAGCAGTTCCAGAATTAGGGGACTAGCCAAGGAGCTGTTTTTT,CASSSRIRGLAKELFF
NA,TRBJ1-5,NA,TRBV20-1,TGCAGTGCATCAGGTCTGCTTCGGGAGACGGGCACAGGAAATCAGCCCCAGCATTTT,CSASGLLRETGTGNQPQHF
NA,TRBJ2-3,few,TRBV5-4,TGTGCCAGCAGCTTGGACAGCCCTTGGGATACGCAGTATTTT,CASSLDSPWDTQYF
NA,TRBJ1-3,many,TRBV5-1,TGCGCCAGCCGACACCCCTCTGGAAACACCATATATTTT,CASRHPSGNTIYF
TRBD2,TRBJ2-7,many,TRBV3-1,TGTGCCAGCAGCCAAGGACTAGCGGGAGTTTTTGAGCAGTACTTC,CASSQGLAGVFEQYF
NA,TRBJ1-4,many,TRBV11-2,TGTGCCAGCAGTGGCACCGGGACCTCTGAAAAACTGTTTTTT,CASSGTGTSEKLFF
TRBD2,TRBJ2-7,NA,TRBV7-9,TGTGCCAGCAGCACGGGAGGAGGCCTCTACGAGCAGTACTTC,CASSTGGGLYEQYF
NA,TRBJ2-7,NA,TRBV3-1,TGTGCCAGCAGCCAAACAGGGTTTACGTCCTACGAGCAGTACTTC,CASSQTGFTSYEQYF
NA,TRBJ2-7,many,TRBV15,TGTGCCACCAGCAGAGATCTGGCGGGGTCCTACGAGCAGTACTTC,CATSRDLAGSYEQYF
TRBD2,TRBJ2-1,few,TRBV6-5,TGTGCCAGCAGTTATCATAGCGGGCTAAACTACAATGAGCAGTTCTTC,CASSYHSGLNYNEQFF
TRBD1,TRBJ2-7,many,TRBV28,TGTGCCAGTACGACGCGGGACAGGGGGCCCTACGAGCAGTACTTC,CASTTRDRGPYEQYF
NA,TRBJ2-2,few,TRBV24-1,TGTGCCACCAGGTCAGGTACAGCCGGGGAGCTGTTTTTT,CATRSGTAGELFF
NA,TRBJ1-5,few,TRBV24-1,TGTGCCACCAGTGATAATACAGGTCCCAATCAGCCCCAGCATTTT,CATSDNTGPNQPQHF
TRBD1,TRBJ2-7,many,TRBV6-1,TGTGCCAGCAGTCCCCTCGACAGGGTAGGAGAGCAGTACTTC,CASSPLDRVGEQYF
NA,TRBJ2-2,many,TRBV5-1,TGCGCCAGCAGCTTATTAGGGGGGTCGAACACCGGGGAGCTGTTTTTT,CASSLLGGSNTGELFF
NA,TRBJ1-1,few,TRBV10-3,TGTGCCATCAGTGATGCGCCCTCCGCTGAAGCTTTCTTT,CAISDAPSAEAFF
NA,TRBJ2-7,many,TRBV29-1,TGCAGCGCCAAGATGGTACAGGGTCCTTCCTACGAGCAGTACTTC,CSAKMVQGPSYEQYF
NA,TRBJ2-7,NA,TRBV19,TGTGCCAGTAGTCCTTCGGCGGGGAGCTCCTACGAGCAGTACTTC,CASSPSAGSSYEQYF
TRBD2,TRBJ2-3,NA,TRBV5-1,TGCGCCAGCAGCCCCGGGACTAGGTGGGGCCCAGATACGCAGTATTTT,CASSPGTRWGPDTQYF
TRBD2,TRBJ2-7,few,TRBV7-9,TGTGCCAGCAGCACGACAGCGGGAAGCTCCTACGAGCAGTACTTC,CASSTTAGSSYEQYF
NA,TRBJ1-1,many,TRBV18,TGTGCCAGCTCACCAAGGCAAGCGGACATGAACACTGAAGCTTTCTTT,CASSPRQADMNTEAFF
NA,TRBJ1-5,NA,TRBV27,TGTGCCAGCAGTACTTCCGGGACACCTAATCAGCCCCAGCATTTT,CASSTSGTPNQPQHF
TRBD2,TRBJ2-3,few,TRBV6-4,TGTGCCAGCCGCCGGACTAGCGGGAGAACAGATACGCAGTATTTT,CASRRTSGRTDTQYF
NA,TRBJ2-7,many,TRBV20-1,TGCAGTGCCCCCCTGTTTGGCGCAAGCTCCTACGAGCAGTACTTC,CSAPLFGASSYEQYF
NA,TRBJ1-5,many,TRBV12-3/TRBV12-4,TGTGCCAGCAGTTTGAGAGGGAATAGCAATCAGCCCCAGCATTTT,CASSLRGNSNQPQHF
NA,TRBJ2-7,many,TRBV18,TGTGCCAGCTCCCAAAATTTATACGAGCAGTACTTC,CASSQNLYEQYF
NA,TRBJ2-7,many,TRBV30,TGTGCCGGGAGGACACACTACGAGCAGTACTTC,CAGRTHYEQYF
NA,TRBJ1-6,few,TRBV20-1,TGCAGTGCTAGTGTCAGCTCCTATAATTCACCCCTCCACTTT,CSASVSSYNSPLHF
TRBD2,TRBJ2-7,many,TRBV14,TGTGCCAGCAGCCAACTGGGACTAGCGGATTACGAGCAGTACTTC,CASSQLGLADYEQYF
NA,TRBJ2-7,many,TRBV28,TGTGCCAGCAGTCCCCAATATGACGAGCAGTACTTC,CASSPQYDEQYF
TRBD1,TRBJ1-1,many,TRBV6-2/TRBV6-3,TGTGCCAGCAGTTACCCGACAGGGGGTAGGACTGAAGCTTTCTTT,CASSYPTGGRTEAFF
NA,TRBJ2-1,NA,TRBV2,TGTGCCAGCAGTGAAAGATTTTTACGAGCGACCTACAATGAGCAGTTCTTC,CASSERFLRATYNEQFF
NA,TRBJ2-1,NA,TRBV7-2,TGTGCCAGCAGCTTGGACTCGGGGAGAAATTACAATGAGCAGTTCTTC,CASSLDSGRNYNEQFF
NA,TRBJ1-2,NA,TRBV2,TGTGCCAGCAGGGGGGTGGGCTTCAACTATGGCTACACCTTC,CASRGVGFNYGYTF
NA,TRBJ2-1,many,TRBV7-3,TGTGCCAGCAGCGCCCTCGGGACACGTCAAGTCGGTGAGCAGTTCTTC,CASSALGTRQVGEQFF
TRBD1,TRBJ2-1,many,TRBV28,TGCGCCAGCAGTTCTCCGGGACAGGGGTACAATGAGCAGTTCTTC,CASSSPGQGYNEQFF